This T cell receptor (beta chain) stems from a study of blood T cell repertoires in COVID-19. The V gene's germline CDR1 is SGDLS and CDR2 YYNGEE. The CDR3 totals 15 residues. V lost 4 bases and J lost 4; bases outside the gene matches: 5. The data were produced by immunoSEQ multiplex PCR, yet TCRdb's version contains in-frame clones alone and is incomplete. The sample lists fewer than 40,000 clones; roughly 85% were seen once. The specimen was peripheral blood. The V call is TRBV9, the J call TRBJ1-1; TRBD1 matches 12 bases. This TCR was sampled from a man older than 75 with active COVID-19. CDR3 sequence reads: CASSPSGQGATEAFF. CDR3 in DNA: TGTGCCAGCAGCCCCTCGGGACAGGGGGCCACTGAAGCTTTCTTT.